This T cell receptor (beta chain) was recovered during a study of T cells after yellow fever vaccination. MiXCR, applied by TCRdb to the 5' RACE reads, yields one record per CDR3 protein. The table lists fewer than 450,000 distinct CDR3 sequences, roughly 7.5% of them singletons. Only a few counts were recorded for this clonotype. Its antigen remains unknown. Study-wide findings and caveats: Reappearing after the booster were most of the clones from primary vaccination (roughly 96% CD4, 75% to 90% CD8). Although the secondary response was weaker, it peaked faster, at day 5 versus 15.

V shed 1 base and J shed 4 bases, with 10 bases lying between them. Germline lookup yields CDR1 SEHNR and CDR2 FQNEAQ (reference sequence). This CDR3 region has 15 residues. The starting material was PBMCs, obtained approximately 40 days after the first yellow fever vaccination. The clonotype was recovered from a man in his late teens or twenties who received the YFV17D yellow fever vaccine. J is TRBJ1-4 and V is TRBV7-9; a weak D match, TRBD1 (6 bases). CDR3 sequence reads: CASSLVEGGNEKLFF. The CDR3 region has the DNA TGTGCCAGCAGCTTAGTAGAAGGGGGTAATGAAAAACTGTTTTTT. Complete variable domain (other parts from reference TRBV7-9 and TRBJ1-4): DTGVSQNPRHKITKRGQNVTFRCDPISEHNRLYWYRQTLGQGPEFLTYFQNEAQLEKSRLLSDRFSAERPKGSFSTLEIQRTEQGDSAMYLCASSLVEGGNEKLFFGSGTQLSVL.